The 8 T cell receptor beta chains in this list originate from one sample, sequenced in a study of blood T cell repertoires in COVID-19. Produced via immunoSEQ multiplex PCR; TCRdb's table is partial and in-frame only. The sample records 95,000 to 150,000 clones, 75% to 90% being singletons. Input material: peripheral blood. These receptor sequences come from a man in his forties with acute or convalescent COVID-19.

V gene TRBV11-2 combines with J gene TRBJ1-3; no firm D call. This CDR3 region has 16 residues. CDR1 SGHAT and CDR2 FQNNGV come from the germline V gene. The ends were cut back, 5 bases at V and 0 bases at J, with 14 bases in the middle. The chain's CDR3 is CASSTDKKRSGNTIYF. Written as DNA, the CDR3 is TGTGCCAGCAGCACCGACAAAAAACGCTCTGGAAACACCATATATTTT.

The chain combines TRBV11-2 with TRBJ1-4, with 8 bases identical to TRBD1. The V segment lost 1 base and the J segment 8 bases; nucleotides outside the gene matches: 6. Looked up from germline, CDR1 is SGHAT and CDR2 is FQNNGV. CDR3 length equals 15 residues. CDR3 protein: CASSLGGGTGEKLFF. The CDR3 DNA is TGTGCCAGCAGCTTAGGGGGGGGGACAGGAGAAAAACTGTTTTTT.

This chain joins TRBV5-6 and TRBJ2-5; D not certain. V was trimmed by 1 base and J by 2 bases, leaving 9 bases between them. The CDR3 is made up of 14 amino acids. From germline, CDR1 is SGHDT and CDR2 YYEEEE. In nucleotides, the CDR3 is TGTGCCAGCAGCTTGTTTCTAGTTCAAGAGACCCAGTACTTC. The encoded protein is CASSLFLVQETQYF.

The V and J genes are TRBV13 and TRBJ2-7; D possibly corresponds to TRBD1 (7 bases). This CDR3 has 14 amino acids. Germline-derived CDR1 and CDR2 are PRHDT and FYEKMQ (reference sequence). Trimming removed 7 bases from V and 5 bases from J, with 18 bases in between. CDR3 bases: TGTGCCAGCACCCCAGGGGGGTGGGACCACGAGCAGTACTTC. This encodes CASTPGGWDHEQYF.

The chain carries TRBV30 and TRBJ1-6; D is possibly TRBD1 (5 bases). This CDR3 is 17 amino acids long. Germline V gene sequence: CDR1 GTSNPN, CDR2 SVGIG (reference sequence). V gave up 4 bases and J gave up 0 bases, with 16 bases separating them. CDR3: CAWTRKGLLSYNSPLHF. CDR3 bases: TGTGCCTGGACTCGAAAGGGACTCCTCTCCTATAATTCACCCCTCCACTTT.

CDR3 region: CASSQSQGRYGYTF. The CDR3 DNA is TGCGCCAGCAGCCAATCACAGGGGAGATACGGCTACACCTTC. The chain has TRBV4-1 and TRBJ1-2, with 7 bases fitting TRBD1. J was trimmed by 8 bases and V by 2 bases; bases with no gene match: 8. Germline CDR1 MGHRA, CDR2 YSYEKL. The CDR3 loop spans 14 amino acids.

Here the CDR3 reads CASSLRQGRNTGELFF. The CDR3 region has the DNA TGCGCCAGCAGCTTGAGACAGGGAAGAAACACCGGGGAGCTGTTTTTT. V usage is TRBV5-1 and J usage is TRBJ2-2; TRBD1 matches at 7 bases. After removal of 1 base from V and 2 bases from J, the junction contained 5 bases not matched to a gene. The germline gives CDR1 SGHRS, CDR2 YFSETQ. CDR3 length equals 16 residues.

The chain uses TRBV5-4 and TRBJ2-5; tentatively, D is TRBD1 (6 bases). V was pared by 3 bases and J by 2 bases, with 14 bases between. From germline, CDR1 is SGHNT and CDR2 YYREEE (reference sequence). The CDR3 consists of 15 residues. CDR3 nucleotide sequence: TGTGCCAGCAGCTCAAAGAAGGACAGACAAGAGACCCAGTACTTC. This gives the protein CASSSKKDRQETQYF. The complete variable domain, with remaining parts taken from reference TRBV5-4 and TRBJ2-5, reads ETGVTQSPTHLIKTRGQQVTLRCSSQSGHNTVSWYQQALGQGPQFIFQYYREEENGRGNFPPRFSGLQFPNYSSELNVNALELDDSALYLCASSSKKDRQETQYFGPGTRLLVL.